This entry lists 9 T cell receptor beta chains sequenced from one sample in a study of early T cells in non-severe SARS-CoV-2 infection. TCRdb ran MiXCR on the 5' RACE reads and lists one entry per CDR3 protein. The data show around 70,000 distinct CDR3 sequences, with 15% seen just once and less than 15% held by the top ten. The sequenced material came from whole blood. The receptor set was obtained from an adult who was a healthcare worker with PCR-confirmed SARS-CoV-2 infection or an uninfected control (not recorded which).

This clonotype came up a few times. The chain is built from TRBV6-6 and TRBJ1-1, with D uncertain. CDR1 is MNHNY and CDR2 is SVGAGI in the germline V gene (reference sequence). V was cut by 6 bases and J by 5 bases, with 7 bases left in between. This CDR3 comprises 11 residues. The CDR3 coding sequence is TGTGCCAGCAGACAGTTAACTGAAGCTTTCTTT. It translates to CASRQLTEAFF.

This chain uses TRBV6-6 with TRBJ1-6; perhaps TRBD1 as D (5 bases). The V gene lost 8 bases and the J gene lost 8 bases, with 25 bases spanning the gap. The CDR3 covers 17 residues. Per the germline V gene, CDR1 is MNHNY and CDR2 is SVGAGI (reference sequence). The CDR3 DNA reads as TGTGCCAGCGGTCTTTTCCAGGGAAGTTCGGTCGATTCACCCCTCCACTTT. It specifies CASGLFQGSSVDSPLHF.

This clonotype was recorded a few times. The chain uses TRBV5-1 and TRBJ2-1; D uncertain. CDR1 and CDR2 from the germline V gene are SGHRS and YFSETQ. The CDR3 loop spans 15 amino acids. Deletions cut 5 bases from V and 1 base from J, with 13 bases between. The DNA for the CDR3 is TGCGCCAGCAGTCACGTCTCAAAGTCCTACAATGAGCAGTTCTTC. Amino acid sequence: CASSHVSKSYNEQFF.

At least ten counts were recorded for this clonotype. This sequence joins TRBV7-9 and TRBJ2-1, with unresolved D. V was clipped by 2 bases and J by 3 bases, with 8 bases between them. The germline V gene encodes CDR1 SEHNR and CDR2 FQNEAQ (reference sequence). This CDR3 is built from 14 residues. The CDR3 here is CASSLRELYNEQFF. Written as DNA, the CDR3 is TGTGCCAGCAGCTTAAGGGAACTCTACAATGAGCAGTTCTTC. Using reference TRBV7-9 and TRBJ2-1 for the parts outside the CDR3, the full variable domain is DTGVSQNPRHKITKRGQNVTFRCDPISEHNRLYWYRQTLGQGPEFLTYFQNEAQLEKSRLLSDRFSAERPKGSFSTLEIQRTEQGDSAMYLCASSLRELYNEQFFGPGTRLTVL.

This clonotype was detected ten times or more. CDR3 sequence: CASSPAANYGYTF. In DNA, the CDR3 is TGTGCCAGCAGTCCCGCCGCGAACTATGGCTACACCTTC. This chain joins TRBV6-5 and TRBJ1-2; D uncertain. The CDR3 extends over 13 amino acids. V lost 5 bases and J lost 2, with 9 bases in between. Germline V gene data show CDR1 as MNHEY and CDR2 as SVGAGI.

The V gene is TRBV29-1, the J gene TRBJ2-3; 8 nucleotides match TRBD2. CDR1 SQVTM and CDR2 ANQGSEA come from the germline V gene. With 6 bases clipped from V and 0 bases from J, the junction kept 8 bases outside the gene matches. The CDR3 spans 15 residues. CDR3 loop: CSVEDSGASTDTQYF. The DNA of the CDR3 is TGCAGCGTGGAGGATAGCGGGGCTAGCACAGATACGCAGTATTTT.

The table lists this clonotype with many counts. This chain joins TRBV27 and TRBJ2-1, with D hard to call. This CDR3 has 12 residues. Germline V gives CDR1 MNHEY, CDR2 SMNVEV (reference sequence). The V end lost 4 bases, the J end lost 5 bases, and 6 bases lay between the germline ends. CDR3 amino acids: CASSSLNNEQFF. Written as DNA, the CDR3 is TGTGCCAGCAGTTCACTGAACAATGAGCAGTTCTTC.

The rearrangement joins TRBV7-9 to TRBJ2-1; TRBD2 matches 9 bases. After removal of 4 bases from V and 9 bases from J, the junction contained 10 bases not matched to a gene. This CDR3 comprises 15 residues. Germline assignment: CDR1 SEHNR and CDR2 FQNEAQ (reference sequence). Here the CDR3 reads CASSSRSTSGGEQFF. CDR3 nucleotides: TGTGCCAGCAGCTCCCGGTCGACTAGCGGTGGTGAGCAGTTCTTC.

The rearrangement uses TRBV12-3 or TRBV12-4 and TRBJ1-4; 7 bases align to TRBD1. The CDR3 covers 15 residues. J was trimmed by 5 bases and V by 5 bases; bases with no gene match: 8. This CDR3 is CASSADRFSNEKLFF. DNA of the CDR3: TGTGCCAGCAGTGCGGACAGGTTCTCGAATGAAAAACTGTTTTTT.